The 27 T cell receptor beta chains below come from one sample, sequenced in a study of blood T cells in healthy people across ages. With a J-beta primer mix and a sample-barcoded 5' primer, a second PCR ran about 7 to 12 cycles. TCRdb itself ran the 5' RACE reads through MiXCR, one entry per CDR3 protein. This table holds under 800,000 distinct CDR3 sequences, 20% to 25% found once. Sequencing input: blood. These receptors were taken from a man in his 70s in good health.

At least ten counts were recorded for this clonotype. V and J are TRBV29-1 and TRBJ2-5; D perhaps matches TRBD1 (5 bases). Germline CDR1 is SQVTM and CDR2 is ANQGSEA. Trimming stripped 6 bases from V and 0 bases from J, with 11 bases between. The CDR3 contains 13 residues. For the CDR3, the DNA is TGCAGCGTCCAGAGACAGCACCAAGAGACCCAGTACTTC. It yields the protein CSVQRQHQETQYF.

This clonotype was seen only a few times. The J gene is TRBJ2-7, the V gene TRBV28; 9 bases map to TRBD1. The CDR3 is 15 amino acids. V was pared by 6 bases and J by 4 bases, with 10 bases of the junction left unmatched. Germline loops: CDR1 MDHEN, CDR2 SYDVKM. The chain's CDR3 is CASRPSGQGTYEQYF. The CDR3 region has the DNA TGTGCCAGCAGACCCTCGGGACAGGGCACATACGAGCAGTACTTC.

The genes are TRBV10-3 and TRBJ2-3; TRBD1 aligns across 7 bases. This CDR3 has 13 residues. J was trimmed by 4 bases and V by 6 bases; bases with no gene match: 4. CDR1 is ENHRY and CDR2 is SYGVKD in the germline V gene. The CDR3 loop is CAISRDSADTQYF. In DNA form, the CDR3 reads TGTGCCATCAGCCGGGACAGCGCAGATACGCAGTATTTT.

CDR3 DNA sequence: TGCGCCAGCAGCCAAGGGCAGGGAAAAGCAACTAATGAAAAACTGTTTTTT. Its protein is CASSQGQGKATNEKLFF. The rearrangement links TRBV4-3 to TRBJ1-4; possibly TRBD1 for D (5 bases). Per germline, CDR1 LGHNA and CDR2 YSLEER. This CDR3 region has 17 residues. V was trimmed by 1 base and J by 0 bases, leaving 12 bases between them.

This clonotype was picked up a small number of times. The CDR3 loop is CASSDMTGYTF. In nucleotides, the CDR3 is TGTGCCAGCAGTGATATGACCGGCTACACCTTC. The genes are TRBV2 and TRBJ1-2, with D unclear. Trimming pared 3 bases from V and 8 bases from J, leaving 7 bases between. This CDR3 has 11 residues. CDR1 SNHLY and CDR2 FYNNEI come from the germline V gene.

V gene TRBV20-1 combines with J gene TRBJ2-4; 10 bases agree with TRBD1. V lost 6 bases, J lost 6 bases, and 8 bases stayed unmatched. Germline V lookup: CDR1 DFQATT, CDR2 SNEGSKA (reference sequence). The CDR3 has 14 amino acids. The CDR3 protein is CSAHPGQGINIQYF. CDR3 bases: TGCAGTGCCCACCCGGGACAGGGGATAAACATTCAGTACTTC.

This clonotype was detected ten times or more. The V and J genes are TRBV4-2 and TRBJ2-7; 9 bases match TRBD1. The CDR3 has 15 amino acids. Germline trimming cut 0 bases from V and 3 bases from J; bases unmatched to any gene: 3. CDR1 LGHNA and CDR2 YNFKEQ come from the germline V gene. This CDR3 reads CASSQEGQGYYEQYF. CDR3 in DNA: TGTGCCAGCAGCCAAGAGGGACAGGGCTACTACGAGCAGTACTTC.

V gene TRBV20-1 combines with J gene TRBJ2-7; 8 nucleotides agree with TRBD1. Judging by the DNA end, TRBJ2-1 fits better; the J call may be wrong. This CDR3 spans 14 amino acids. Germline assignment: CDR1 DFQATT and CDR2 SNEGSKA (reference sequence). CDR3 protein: CSARGTGGRNEQFF. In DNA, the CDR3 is TGCAGTGCTAGAGGTACAGGGGGTAGGAATGAGCAGTTCTTC.

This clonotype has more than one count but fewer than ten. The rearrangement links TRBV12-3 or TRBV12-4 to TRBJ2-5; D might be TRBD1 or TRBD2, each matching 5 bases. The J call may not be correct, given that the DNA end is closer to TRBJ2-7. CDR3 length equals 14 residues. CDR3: CASSFRGRNYEQYF. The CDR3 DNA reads TGTGCCAGCAGTTTCCGGGGACGGAACTACGAGCAGTACTTC.

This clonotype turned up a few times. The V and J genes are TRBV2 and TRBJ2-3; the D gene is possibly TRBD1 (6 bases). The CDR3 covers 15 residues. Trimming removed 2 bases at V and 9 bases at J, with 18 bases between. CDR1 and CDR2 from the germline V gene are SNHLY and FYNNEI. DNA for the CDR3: TGTGCCAGCAGTGAATCGGGACCCGGCACAGGGACGCAGTATTTT. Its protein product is CASSESGPGTGTQYF.

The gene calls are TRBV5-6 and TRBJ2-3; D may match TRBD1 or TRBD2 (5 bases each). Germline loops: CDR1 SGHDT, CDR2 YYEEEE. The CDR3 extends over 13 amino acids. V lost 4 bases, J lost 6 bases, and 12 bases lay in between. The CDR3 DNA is TGTGCCAGCAGCCTACCGGGGCGGGATACGCAGTATTTT. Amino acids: CASSLPGRDTQYF.

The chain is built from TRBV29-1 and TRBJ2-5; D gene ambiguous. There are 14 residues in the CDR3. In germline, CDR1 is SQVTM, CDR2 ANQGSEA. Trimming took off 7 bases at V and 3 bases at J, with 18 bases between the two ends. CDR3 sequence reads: CSANPVDMEETQYF. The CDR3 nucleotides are TGCAGCGCAAACCCTGTAGACATGGAAGAGACCCAGTACTTC.

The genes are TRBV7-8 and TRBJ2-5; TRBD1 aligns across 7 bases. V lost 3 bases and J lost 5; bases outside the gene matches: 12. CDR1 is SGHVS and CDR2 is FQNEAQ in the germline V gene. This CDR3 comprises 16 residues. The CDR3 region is CASSFITGASVETQYF. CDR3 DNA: TGTGCCAGCAGCTTTATAACAGGGGCCTCCGTGGAGACCCAGTACTTC.

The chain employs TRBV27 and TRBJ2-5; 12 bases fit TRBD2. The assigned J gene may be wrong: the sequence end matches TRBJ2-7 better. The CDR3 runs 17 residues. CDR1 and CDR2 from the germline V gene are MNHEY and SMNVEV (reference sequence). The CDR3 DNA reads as TGTGCCAGCAGTTCCCGCTGGACTAGCGGGATTGGTTACGAGCAGTACTTC. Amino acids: CASSSRWTSGIGYEQYF.

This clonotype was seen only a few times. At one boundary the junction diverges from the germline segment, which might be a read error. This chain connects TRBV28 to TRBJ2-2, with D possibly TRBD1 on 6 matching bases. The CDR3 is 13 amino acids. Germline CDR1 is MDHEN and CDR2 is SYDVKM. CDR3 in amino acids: CASSPQGPGEPFF. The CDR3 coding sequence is TGTGCCAGCAGCCCACAGGGTCCCGGGGAGCCGTTTTTT.

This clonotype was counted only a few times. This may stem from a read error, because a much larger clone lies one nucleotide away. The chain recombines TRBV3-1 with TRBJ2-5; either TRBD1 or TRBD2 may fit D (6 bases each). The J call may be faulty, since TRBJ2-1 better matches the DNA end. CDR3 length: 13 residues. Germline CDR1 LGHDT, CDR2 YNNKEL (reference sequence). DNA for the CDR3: TGTGCCAGCGACCACGTCGGGGGCGATGAGCAGTTCTTC. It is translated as CASDHVGGDEQFF.

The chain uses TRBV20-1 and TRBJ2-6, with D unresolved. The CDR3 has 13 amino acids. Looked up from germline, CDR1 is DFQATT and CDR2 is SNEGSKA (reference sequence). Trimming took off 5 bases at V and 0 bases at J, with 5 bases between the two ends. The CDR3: CSAPFSGANVLTF. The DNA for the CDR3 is TGCAGTGCTCCGTTCTCTGGGGCCAACGTCCTGACTTTC.

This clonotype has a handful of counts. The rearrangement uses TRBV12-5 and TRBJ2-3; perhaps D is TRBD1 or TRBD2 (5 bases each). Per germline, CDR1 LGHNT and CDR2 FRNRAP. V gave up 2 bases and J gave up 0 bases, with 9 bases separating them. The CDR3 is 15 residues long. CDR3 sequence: CASGLRGASTDTQYF. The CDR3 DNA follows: TGTGCTAGTGGTTTGCGGGGCGCGAGCACAGATACGCAGTATTTT.

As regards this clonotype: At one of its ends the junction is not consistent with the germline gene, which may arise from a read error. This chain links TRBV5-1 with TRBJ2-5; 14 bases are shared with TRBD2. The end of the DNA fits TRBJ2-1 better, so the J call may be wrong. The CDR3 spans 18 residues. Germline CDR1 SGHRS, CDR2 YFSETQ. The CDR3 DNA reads TGCGCCAGCAGCCGAACCGGGACTAGCGGGAGTTACTACAATGACCAGTTCTTC. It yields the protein CASSRTGTSGSYYNDQFF.

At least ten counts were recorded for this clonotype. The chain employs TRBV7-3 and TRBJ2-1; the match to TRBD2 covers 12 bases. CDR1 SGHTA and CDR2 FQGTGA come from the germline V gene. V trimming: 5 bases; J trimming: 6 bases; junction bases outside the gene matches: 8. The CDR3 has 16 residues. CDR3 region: CASSKSGTSGFNEQFF. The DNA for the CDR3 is TGTGCCAGCAGCAAATCCGGGACTAGCGGGTTCAATGAGCAGTTCTTC.

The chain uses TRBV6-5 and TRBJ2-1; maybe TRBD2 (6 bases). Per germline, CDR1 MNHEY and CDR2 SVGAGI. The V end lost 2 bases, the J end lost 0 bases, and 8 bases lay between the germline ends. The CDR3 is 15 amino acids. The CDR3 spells CASSYQDYSYNEQFF. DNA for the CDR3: TGTGCCAGCAGTTACCAGGACTACTCCTACAATGAGCAGTTCTTC.

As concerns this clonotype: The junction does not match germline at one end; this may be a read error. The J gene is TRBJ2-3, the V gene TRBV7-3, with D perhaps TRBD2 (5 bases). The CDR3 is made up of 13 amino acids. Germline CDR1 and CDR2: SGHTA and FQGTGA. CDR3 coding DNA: TGTACCAGCAGCTTCGGGGTGTTTGATACGCAGTATTTT. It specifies CTSSFGVFDTQYF. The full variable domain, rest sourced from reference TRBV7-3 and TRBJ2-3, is GAGVSQTPSNKVTEKGKYVELRCDPISGHTALYWYRQSLGQGPEFLIYFQGTGAADDSGLPNDRFFAVRPEGSVSTLKIQRTERGDSAVYLCTSSFGVFDTQYFGPGTRLTVL.

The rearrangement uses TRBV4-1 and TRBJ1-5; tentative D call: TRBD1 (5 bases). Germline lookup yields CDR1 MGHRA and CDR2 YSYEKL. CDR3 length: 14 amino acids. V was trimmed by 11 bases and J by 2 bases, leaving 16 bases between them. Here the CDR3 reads CAQPGGERNQPQHF. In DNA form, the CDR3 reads TGCGCCCAGCCGGGGGGGGAGCGCAATCAGCCCCAGCATTTT.

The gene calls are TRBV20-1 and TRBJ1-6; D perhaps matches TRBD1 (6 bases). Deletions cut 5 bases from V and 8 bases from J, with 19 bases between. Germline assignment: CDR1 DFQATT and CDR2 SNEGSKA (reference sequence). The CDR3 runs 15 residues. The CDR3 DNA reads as TGCAGTGCTGAGGGTCCCACAGGGTCGGATTCACCCCTCCACTTT. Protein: CSAEGPTGSDSPLHF.

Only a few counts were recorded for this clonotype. In DNA form, the CDR3 reads TGTGCCAGCAGTTCGGGAGCCATCGGGACCCAGTACTTC. Its protein is CASSSGAIGTQYF. This chain links TRBV6-2 or TRBV6-3 with TRBJ2-1; D possibly corresponds to TRBD2 (6 bases). The J call may not be correct, given that the DNA end is closer to TRBJ2-5. CDR3 size: 13 residues. Germline V lookup: CDR1 MNHEY, CDR2 SVGEGT.

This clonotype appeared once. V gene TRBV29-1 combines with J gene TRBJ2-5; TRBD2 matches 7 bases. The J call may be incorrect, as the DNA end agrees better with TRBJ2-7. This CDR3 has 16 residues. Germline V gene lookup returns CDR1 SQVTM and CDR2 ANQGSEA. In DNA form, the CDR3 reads TGCAGCGTTGAAGACCTAATGCGGGAGATAGACTACGAGCAGTACTTC. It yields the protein CSVEDLMREIDYEQYF.

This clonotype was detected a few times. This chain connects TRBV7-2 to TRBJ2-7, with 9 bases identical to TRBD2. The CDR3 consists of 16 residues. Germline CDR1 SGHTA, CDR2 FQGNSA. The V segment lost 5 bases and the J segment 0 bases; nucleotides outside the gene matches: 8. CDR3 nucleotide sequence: TGTGCCAGCAGCCCTAGGCTAGCGGGAAGCTCCTACGAGCAGTACTTC. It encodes CASSPRLAGSSYEQYF.